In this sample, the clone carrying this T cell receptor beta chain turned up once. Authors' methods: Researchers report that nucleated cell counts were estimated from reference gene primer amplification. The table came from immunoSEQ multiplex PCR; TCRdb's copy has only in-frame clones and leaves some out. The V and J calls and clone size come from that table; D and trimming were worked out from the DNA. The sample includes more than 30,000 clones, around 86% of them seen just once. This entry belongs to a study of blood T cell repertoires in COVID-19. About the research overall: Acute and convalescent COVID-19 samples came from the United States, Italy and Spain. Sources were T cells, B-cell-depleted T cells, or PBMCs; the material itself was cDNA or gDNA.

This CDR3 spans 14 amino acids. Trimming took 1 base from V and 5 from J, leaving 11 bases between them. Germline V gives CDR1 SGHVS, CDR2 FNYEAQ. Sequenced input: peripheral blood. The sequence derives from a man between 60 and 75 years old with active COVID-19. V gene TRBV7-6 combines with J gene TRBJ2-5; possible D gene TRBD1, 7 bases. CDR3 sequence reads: CASSLVAGGETQYF. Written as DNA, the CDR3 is TGTGCCAGCAGCTTAGTCGCAGGGGGGGAGACCCAGTACTTC.